Following are 7 T cell receptor beta chains from one sample sequenced in a study of tissue T cells after allogeneic stem cell transplantation. TCRdb's table, derived via immunoSEQ multiplex PCR, lists solely in-frame clones and lacks some. The sample holds some 22,000 clones, 69% seen once. The sample comprised blood. Receptors were obtained from a female BALB/c mouse in good health. The MHC haplotype recorded for the strain is H2-d.

As concerns this clone: The gene names given are mouse names. The observed sequence ends 1 residue before the CDR3 terminus, with the missing tail filled in from the germline J gene. J is TRBJ2-2 and V is TRBV13-2; perhaps TRBD2 as D (6 bases). The ends were cut back, 0 bases at V and 0 bases at J, with 9 bases in the middle. The germline V gene encodes CDR1 NNHNN and CDR2 SYGAGS (reference sequence). This CDR3 comprises 16 residues. CDR3: CASGDALGANTGQLYF. The DNA read from the CDR3 is TGTGCCAGCGGTGATGCACTGGGAGCAAACACCGGGCAGCTCTAC.

Of note for this clone: The gene names here belong to mouse. CDR3 bases read: TGTGGTGCTAGACAACCTGCAAACACAGAAGTCTTC. Its protein product is CGARQPANTEVF. The whole CDR3 protein reads CGARQPANTEVFF. V and J are TRBV20 and TRBJ1-1; D is ambiguous. The CDR3 extends 1 residue past the end of the read, so its final part is completed from the germline J gene. CDR1 and CDR2 (germline): GFQATS, STVNSAI. V lost 3 bases and J 0 bases, leaving 8 bases between the germline ends. This CDR3 spans 13 amino acids.

About this clone: Gene names and germline refer to mouse. The DNA ends 1 residue before the CDR3 does, and the rest of the CDR3 is filled in from the germline J gene. V is TRBV19 and J is TRBJ1-4; D remains ambiguous. V lost 0 bases to trimming and J lost 5 bases, with 11 bases between them. The germline CDR1 and CDR2 sequences are FNHDT and SITEND (reference sequence). CDR3 length: 15 amino acids. CDR3 DNA, as far as it was read: TGTGCCAGCAGTATAGTCCCTGGGCAGAACGAAAGATTATTT. Its protein product is CASSIVPGQNERLF. The whole CDR3 protein is CASSIVPGQNERLFF.

The table lists this clone with a few counts. Genes and germline come from the mouse. The CDR3 end lies 1 residue beyond the end of the read and is filled in from the germline J gene. The chain recombines TRBV29 with TRBJ2-7; 8 bases are a match to TRBD1. V was clipped by 2 bases and J by 7 bases; unmatched bases: 1. This CDR3 has 12 residues. Per the germline V gene, CDR1 is MSHET and CDR2 is SYDVDS. CDR3 amino acids: CASSLGTGEQYF. The sequenced CDR3 bases are TGTGCTAGCAGTTTAGGGACAGGAGAACAGTAC.

On this clone: Gene names are mouse gene names. The sequenced fragment ends 1 residue before the CDR3 boundary, so the rest is inferred from the germline J gene. The chain combines TRBV13-2 with TRBJ1-1; the D is unclear. Trimming left V 3 bases short and J 1 base short, with 4 bases between. CDR1 NNHNN and CDR2 SYGAGS come from the germline V gene (reference sequence). The CDR3 has 12 amino acids. The CDR3 bases that were read are TGTGCCAGCGGTGGGGGAAACACAGAAGTCTTC. This encodes CASGGGNTEVF. In full, the CDR3 is CASGGGNTEVFF.

This clone was detected only a few times. Gene names are mouse gene names. The CDR3 extends 1 residue past the end of the read, so its final part is completed from the germline J gene. The rearrangement uses TRBV16 and TRBJ2-7, with 10 bases fitting TRBD2. Germline trimming cut 4 bases from V and 3 bases from J; bases unmatched to any gene: 3. The CDR3 loop spans 14 amino acids. CDR1 and CDR2 from the germline V gene are SGHSA and FRNQAP. The CDR3 reads CASSSDWGNYEQYF. CDR3 DNA, as far as it was read: TGTGCAAGCAGCTCGGACTGGGGGAACTATGAACAGTAC.

Points on this clone: Mouse gene names apply. The read is 1 residue too short to cover the CDR3 end, so that end is filled in from the germline J gene. The V call is TRBV13-2, the J call TRBJ2-3; D unclear. Germline CDR1 is NNHNN and CDR2 is SYGAGS (reference sequence). Trimming took 1 base from V and 4 from J, leaving 7 bases between them. CDR3 length equals 13 residues. The CDR3 loop reads CASGDQTTETLYF. The part of the CDR3 DNA that was read is TGTGCCAGCGGTGATCAGACAACAGAAACGCTGTAT.